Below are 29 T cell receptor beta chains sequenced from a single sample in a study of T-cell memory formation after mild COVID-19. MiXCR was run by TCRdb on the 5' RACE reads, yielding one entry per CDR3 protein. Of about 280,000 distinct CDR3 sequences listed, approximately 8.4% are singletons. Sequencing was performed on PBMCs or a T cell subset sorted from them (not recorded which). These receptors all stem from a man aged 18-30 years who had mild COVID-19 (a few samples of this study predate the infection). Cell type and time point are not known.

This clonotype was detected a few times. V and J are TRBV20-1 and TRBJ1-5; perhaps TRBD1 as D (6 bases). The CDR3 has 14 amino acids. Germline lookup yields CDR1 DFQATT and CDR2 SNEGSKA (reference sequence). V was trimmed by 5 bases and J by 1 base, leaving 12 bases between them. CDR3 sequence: CSALGTPSNQPQHF. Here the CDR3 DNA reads TGCAGTGCTCTCGGGACACCGAGCAATCAGCCCCAGCATTTT.

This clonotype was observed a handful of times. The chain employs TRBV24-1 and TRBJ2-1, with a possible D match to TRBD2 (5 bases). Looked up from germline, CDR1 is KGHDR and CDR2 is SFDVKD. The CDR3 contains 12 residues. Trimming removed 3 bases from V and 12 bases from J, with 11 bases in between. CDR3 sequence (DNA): TGTGCCACCAGTGATACTAGGCTTCGGCAGTTCTTC. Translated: CATSDTRLRQFF.

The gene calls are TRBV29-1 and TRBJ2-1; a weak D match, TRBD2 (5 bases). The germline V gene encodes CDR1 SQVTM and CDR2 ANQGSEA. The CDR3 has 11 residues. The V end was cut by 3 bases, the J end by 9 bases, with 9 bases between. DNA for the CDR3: TGCAGCGTTGATGAGGGATTTGAGCAGTTCTTC. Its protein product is CSVDEGFEQFF.

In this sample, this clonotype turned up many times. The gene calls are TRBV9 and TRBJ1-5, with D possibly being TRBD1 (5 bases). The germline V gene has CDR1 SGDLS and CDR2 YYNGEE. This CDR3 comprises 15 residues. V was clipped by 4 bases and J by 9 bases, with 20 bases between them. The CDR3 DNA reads TGTGCCAGCAGCCCAAGGGCAGGGATTAACTCGCCCCAGCATTTT. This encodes CASSPRAGINSPQHF.

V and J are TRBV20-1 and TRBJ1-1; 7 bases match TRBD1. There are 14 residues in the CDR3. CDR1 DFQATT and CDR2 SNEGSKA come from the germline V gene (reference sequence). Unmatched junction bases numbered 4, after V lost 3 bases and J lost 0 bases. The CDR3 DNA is TGCAGTGCTAGCGACAGGGAACTGAACACTGAAGCTTTCTTT. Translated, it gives CSASDRELNTEAFF.

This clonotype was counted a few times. This CDR3 is CASSLRGHDRGPQETQYF. In nucleotides, the CDR3 is TGTGCCAGCAGCCTCAGAGGGCACGACAGGGGGCCCCAAGAGACCCAGTACTTC. The gene calls are TRBV27 and TRBJ2-5; 10 nucleotides match TRBD1. CDR1 and CDR2 from the germline V gene are MNHEY and SMNVEV (reference sequence). The CDR3 sequence is 18 residues long. J gave up 1 base and V 6 bases, and 14 bases lay outside the gene matches.

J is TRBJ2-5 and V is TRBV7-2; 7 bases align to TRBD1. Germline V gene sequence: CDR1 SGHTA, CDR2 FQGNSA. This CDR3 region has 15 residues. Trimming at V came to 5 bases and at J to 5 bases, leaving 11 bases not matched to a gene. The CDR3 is CASSPQTGLEETQYF. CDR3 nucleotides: TGTGCCAGCAGCCCCCAGACAGGGCTAGAGGAGACCCAGTACTTC.

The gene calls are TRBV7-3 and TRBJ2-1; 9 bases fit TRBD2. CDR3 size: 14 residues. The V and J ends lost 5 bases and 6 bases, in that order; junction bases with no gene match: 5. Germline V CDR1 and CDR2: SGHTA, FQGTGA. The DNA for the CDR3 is TGTGCCAGCAGCCCGGGACTAGCACTCAATGAGCAGTTCTTC. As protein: CASSPGLALNEQFF.

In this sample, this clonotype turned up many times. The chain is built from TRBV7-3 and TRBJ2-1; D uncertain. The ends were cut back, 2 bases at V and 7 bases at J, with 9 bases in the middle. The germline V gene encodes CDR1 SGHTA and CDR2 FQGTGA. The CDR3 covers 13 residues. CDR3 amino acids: CASSLGLGNEQFF. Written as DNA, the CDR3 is TGTGCCAGCAGCTTAGGCCTCGGAAATGAGCAGTTCTTC.

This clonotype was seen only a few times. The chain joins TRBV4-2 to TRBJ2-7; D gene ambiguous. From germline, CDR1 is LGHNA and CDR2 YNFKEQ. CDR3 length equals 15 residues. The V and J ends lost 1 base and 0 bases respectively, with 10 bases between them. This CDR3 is CASSQGVGSSYEQYF. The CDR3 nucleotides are TGTGCCAGCAGCCAAGGAGTCGGCAGCTCCTACGAGCAGTACTTC.

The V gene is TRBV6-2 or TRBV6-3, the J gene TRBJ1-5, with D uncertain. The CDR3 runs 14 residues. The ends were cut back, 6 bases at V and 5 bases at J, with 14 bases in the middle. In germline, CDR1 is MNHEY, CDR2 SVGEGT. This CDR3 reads CASSPVPLDQPQHF. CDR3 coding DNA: TGTGCCAGCAGCCCAGTGCCCCTGGATCAGCCCCAGCATTTT.

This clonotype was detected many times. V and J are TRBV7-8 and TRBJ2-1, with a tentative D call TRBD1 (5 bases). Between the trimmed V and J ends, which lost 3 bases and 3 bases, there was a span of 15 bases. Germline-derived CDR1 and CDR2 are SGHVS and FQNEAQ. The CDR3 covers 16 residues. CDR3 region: CASSFSQGSRYNEQFF. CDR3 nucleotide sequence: TGTGCCAGCAGCTTCAGTCAGGGTTCCCGCTACAATGAGCAGTTCTTC.

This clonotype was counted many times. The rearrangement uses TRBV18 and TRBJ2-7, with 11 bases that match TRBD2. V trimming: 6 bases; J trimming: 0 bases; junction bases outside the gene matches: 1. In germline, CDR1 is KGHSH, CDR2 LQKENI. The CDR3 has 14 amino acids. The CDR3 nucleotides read TGTGCCAGCTCTGGGACTAGCGGCTCCTACGAGCAGTACTTC. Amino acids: CASSGTSGSYEQYF.

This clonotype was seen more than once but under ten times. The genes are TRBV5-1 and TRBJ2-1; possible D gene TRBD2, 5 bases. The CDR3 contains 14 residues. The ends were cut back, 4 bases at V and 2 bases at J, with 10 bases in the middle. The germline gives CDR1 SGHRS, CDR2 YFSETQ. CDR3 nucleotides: TGCGCCAGCAGCCCCAGAGGGACCTACAATGAGCAGTTCTTC. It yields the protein CASSPRGTYNEQFF.

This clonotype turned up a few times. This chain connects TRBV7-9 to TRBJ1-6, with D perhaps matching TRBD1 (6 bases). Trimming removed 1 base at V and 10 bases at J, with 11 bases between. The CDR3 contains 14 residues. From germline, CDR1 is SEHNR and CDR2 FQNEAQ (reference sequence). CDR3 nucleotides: TGTGCCAGCAGCTTAGAGGGGGGGCAGTCACCCCTCCACTTT. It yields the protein CASSLEGGQSPLHF.

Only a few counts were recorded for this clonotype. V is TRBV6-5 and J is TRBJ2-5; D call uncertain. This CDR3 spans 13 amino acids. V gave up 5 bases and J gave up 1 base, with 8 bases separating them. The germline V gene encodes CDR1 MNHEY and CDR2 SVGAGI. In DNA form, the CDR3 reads TGTGCCAGCAGTGTTATCCCCCAAGAGACCCAGTACTTC. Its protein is CASSVIPQETQYF.

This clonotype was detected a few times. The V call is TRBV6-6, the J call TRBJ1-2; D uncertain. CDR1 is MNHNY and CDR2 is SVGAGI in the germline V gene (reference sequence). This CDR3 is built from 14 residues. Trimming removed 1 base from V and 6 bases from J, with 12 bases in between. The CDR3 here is CASSYFPEQDGYTF. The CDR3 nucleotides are TGTGCCAGCAGTTACTTCCCTGAGCAGGATGGCTACACCTTC.

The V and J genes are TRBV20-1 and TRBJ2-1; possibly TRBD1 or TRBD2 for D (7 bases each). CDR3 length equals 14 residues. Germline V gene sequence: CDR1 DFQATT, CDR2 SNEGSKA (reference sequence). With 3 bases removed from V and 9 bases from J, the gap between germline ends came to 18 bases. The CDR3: CSARTGRADGEQFF. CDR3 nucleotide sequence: TGCAGTGCTAGGACAGGGAGGGCCGACGGTGAGCAGTTCTTC.

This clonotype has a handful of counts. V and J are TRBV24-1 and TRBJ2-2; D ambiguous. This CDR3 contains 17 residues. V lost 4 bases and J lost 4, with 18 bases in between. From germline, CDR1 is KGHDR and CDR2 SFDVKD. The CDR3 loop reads CATSDPRTGWGTGELFF. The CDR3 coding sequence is TGTGCCACCAGTGACCCACGGACGGGCTGGGGCACCGGGGAGCTGTTTTTT.

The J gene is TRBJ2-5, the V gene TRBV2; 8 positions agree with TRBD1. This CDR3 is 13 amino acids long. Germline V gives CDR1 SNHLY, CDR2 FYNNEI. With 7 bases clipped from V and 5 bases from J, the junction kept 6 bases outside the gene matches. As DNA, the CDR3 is TGTGCCAGCACCATGGACAGGGTGGAGACCCAGTACTTC. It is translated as CASTMDRVETQYF.

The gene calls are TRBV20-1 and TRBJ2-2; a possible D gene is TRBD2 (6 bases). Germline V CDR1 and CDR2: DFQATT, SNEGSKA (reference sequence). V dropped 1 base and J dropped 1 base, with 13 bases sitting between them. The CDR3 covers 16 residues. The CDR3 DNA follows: TGCAGTGCTAGAGTAATCGGGACTTTGAACACCGGGGAGCTGTTTTTT. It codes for CSARVIGTLNTGELFF.

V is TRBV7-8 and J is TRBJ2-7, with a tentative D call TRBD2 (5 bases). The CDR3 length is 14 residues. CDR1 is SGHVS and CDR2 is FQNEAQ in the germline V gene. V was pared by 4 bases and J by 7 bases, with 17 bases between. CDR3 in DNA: TGTGCCAGCAGCTCAAGGATGGGAGCCGGGGAGCAGTACTTC. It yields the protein CASSSRMGAGEQYF.

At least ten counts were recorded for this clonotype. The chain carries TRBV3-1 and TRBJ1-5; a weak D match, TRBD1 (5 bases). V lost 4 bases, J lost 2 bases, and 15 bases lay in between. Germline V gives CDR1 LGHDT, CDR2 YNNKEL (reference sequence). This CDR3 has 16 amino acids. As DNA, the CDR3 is TGTGCCAGCAGCCCCCACGGGGGAAAGGGCAATCAGCCCCAGCATTTT. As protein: CASSPHGGKGNQPQHF. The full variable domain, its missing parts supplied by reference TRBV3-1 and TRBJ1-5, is DTAVSQTPKYLVTQMGNDKSIKCEQNLGHDTMYWYKQDSKKFLKIMFSYNNKELIINETVPNRFSPKSPDKAHLNLHINSLELGDSAVYFCASSPHGGKGNQPQHFGDGTRLSIL.

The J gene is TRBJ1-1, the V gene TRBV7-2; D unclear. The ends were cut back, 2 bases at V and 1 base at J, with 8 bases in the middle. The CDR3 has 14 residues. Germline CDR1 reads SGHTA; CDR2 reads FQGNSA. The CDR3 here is CASSLTGRNTEAFF. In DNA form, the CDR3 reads TGTGCCAGCAGCTTAACGGGGAGGAACACTGAAGCTTTCTTT.

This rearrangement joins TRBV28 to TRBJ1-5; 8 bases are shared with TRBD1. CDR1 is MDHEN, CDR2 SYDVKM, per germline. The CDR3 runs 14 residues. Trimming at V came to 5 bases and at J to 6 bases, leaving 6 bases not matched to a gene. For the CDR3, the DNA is TGTGCCAGCAGTGCCACAGGGGGGAGTCAGCCCCAGCATTTT. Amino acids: CASSATGGSQPQHF.

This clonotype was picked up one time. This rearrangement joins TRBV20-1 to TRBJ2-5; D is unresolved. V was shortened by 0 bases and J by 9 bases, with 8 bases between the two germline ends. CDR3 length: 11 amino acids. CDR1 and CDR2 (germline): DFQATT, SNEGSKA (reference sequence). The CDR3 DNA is TGCAGTGCTAGAGAACCCCCTGCCCAGTACTTC. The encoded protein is CSAREPPAQYF.

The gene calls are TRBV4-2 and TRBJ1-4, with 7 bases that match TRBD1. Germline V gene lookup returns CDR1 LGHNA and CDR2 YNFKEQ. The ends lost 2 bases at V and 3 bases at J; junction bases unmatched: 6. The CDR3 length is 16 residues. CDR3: CASSQRGGSSNEKLFF. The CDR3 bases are TGTGCCAGCAGCCAAAGAGGGGGCAGCTCTAATGAAAAACTGTTTTTT.

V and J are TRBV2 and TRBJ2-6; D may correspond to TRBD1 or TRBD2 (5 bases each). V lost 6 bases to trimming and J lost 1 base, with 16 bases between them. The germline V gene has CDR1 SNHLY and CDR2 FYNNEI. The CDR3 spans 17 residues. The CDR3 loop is CASSRRGLRSGANVLTF. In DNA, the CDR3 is TGTGCCAGCAGCCGACGGGGCTTGAGATCTGGGGCCAACGTCCTGACTTTC.

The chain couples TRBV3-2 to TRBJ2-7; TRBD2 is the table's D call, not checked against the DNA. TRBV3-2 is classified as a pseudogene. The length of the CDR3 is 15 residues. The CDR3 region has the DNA TGTGCCAGCAGCCAAGAGACGGACTTCTCCTACGAGCAGTACTTC. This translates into CASSQETDFSYEQYF.